This TCR beta chain derives from a study of blood T cell repertoires in COVID-19. Produced via immunoSEQ multiplex PCR; TCRdb's table is partial and in-frame only. The data contain around 62,000 clones, almost 85% of them singletons. Germline V gene sequence: CDR1 SQVTM, CDR2 ANQGSEA. Trimming took off 6 bases at V and 6 bases at J, with 9 bases between the two ends. The CDR3 is 11 amino acids. Sequencing was carried out using peripheral blood. The receptor comes from a man aged 45-65 years with acute or convalescent COVID-19. The V and J genes are TRBV29-1 and TRBJ2-1; TRBD1 is a possible D gene (5 bases). This CDR3 reads CSVPDSNEQFF. As DNA, the CDR3 is TGCAGCGTCCCCGACAGCAATGAGCAGTTCTTC.